The clone carrying this T cell receptor beta chain was seen only a few times. Through a sample-barcoded 5' primer and a J-beta primer mix, a second PCR was run for roughly 6 to 12 cycles. TCRdb reprocessed the 5' RACE reads with MiXCR, giving one entry per CDR3 protein. The table records about 1.6 million distinct CDR3 sequences, roughly a third of them present only once. The draw of peripheral blood yielded ten milliliters from each donor. This CDR3 region has 14 residues. Germline CDR1 is ENHRY and CDR2 is SYGVKD. V shed 4 bases and J shed 2 bases, with 8 bases lying between them. The data derive from a study of blood T cells in healthy people across ages.

The genes are TRBV10-3 and TRBJ2-2; D is undetermined. The receptor comes from a woman in her 30s in good health. Sequenced sample: blood. In DNA form, the CDR3 reads TGTGCCATCAGTGTTTCCCTAAACACCGGGGAGCTGTTTTTT. Its protein product is CAISVSLNTGELFF.